Listed below are T cell receptor beta chains from one sample, sequenced in a study of cytomegalovirus exposure and HLA in healthy donors. The repertoire was sequenced with immunoSEQ multiplex PCR; TCRdb's copy has only in-frame clones and lacks some. This table has around 200,000 clones, roughly 80% appearing once. Sequenced sample: PBMCs. These receptors all come from a boy younger than 18 in good health and CMV-seronegative. The CDR3 runs from the conserved cysteine through the conserved F or W. The D gene is left open where the match is weak. A clone size is listed for some rows: how often the clone was seen (once, few, many), or a class if it is expanded.

>.|TRBV30|TRBJ2-7|TRBD1
CAWNLHLQGTHYF
TGTGCCTGGAACCTTCACTTACAGGGGACGCACTACTTC
>once|TRBV30|TRBJ2-3|TRBD2
CACGVSRLAGGPIEADTQYF
TGTGCCTGCGGTGTGAGTCGGCTAGCGGGAGGGCCGATTGAAGCGGATACGCAGTATTTT
>.|TRBV2|TRBJ1-5|TRBD1
CASSGGTGRFSNQPQHF
TGTGCCAGCAGTGGGGGGACAGGGCGTTTTTCCAATCAGCCCCAGCATTTT
>.|TRBV2|TRBJ2-1|TRBD2
CASSLSGGRNEQFF
TGTGCCAGCAGCCTTAGCGGGGGGCGCAATGAGCAGTTCTTC
>.|TRBV4-2|TRBJ1-3|.
CASSQMLLGAVGSGNTIYF
TGTGCCAGCAGCCAGATGCTTTTGGGGGCGGTAGGCTCTGGAAACACCATATATTTT
>.|TRBV30|TRBJ1-3|TRBD1
CAWSTGVRRNTIYF
TGTGCCTGGAGTACAGGGGTTAGGCGAAACACCATATATTTT
>.|TRBV29-1|TRBJ2-7|.
CSVDSTTYHEQYF
TGCAGCGTCGACAGTACTACCTACCACGAGCAGTACTTC
>.|TRBV2|TRBJ1-2|TRBD1
CASTPQRQGGYTF
TGTGCCAGCACCCCACAACGACAGGGTGGCTACACCTTC
>.|TRBV7-9|TRBJ2-7|.
CASSLLAGEGYERYF
TGTGCCAGCAGCTTATTGGCCGGAGAGGGCTACGAGCGGTACTTC
>few|TRBV7-9|TRBJ2-2|.
CASSLDYTGELFF
TGTGCCAGCAGCTTGGACTACACCGGGGAGCTGTTTTTT
>.|TRBV9|TRBJ2-2|.
CASSVGGAGTGELFF
TGTGCCAGCAGCGTTGGGGGGGCGGGCACCGGGGAGCTGTTTTTT
>.|TRBV10-1|TRBJ2-3|TRBD1
CASSERGRRTDTQYF
TGCGCCAGCAGTGAAAGGGGGCGCAGAACAGATACGCAGTATTTT
>.|TRBV7-2|TRBJ2-7|.
CASSLAGGSGTVYEQYF
TGTGCCAGCAGCTTAGCGGGGGGTTCCGGGACAGTCTACGAGCAGTACTTC
>.|TRBV6-4|TRBJ2-3|.
CASSDATDTQYF
TGTGCCAGCAGTGACGCTACGGATACGCAGTATTTT
>.|TRBV6-5|TRBJ2-3|TRBD2
CASSYRGGRDTQYF
TGTGCCAGCAGTTACCGGGGGGGCAGAGATACGCAGTATTTT
>.|TRBV19|TRBJ1-1|.
CASSIDPGGRAFF
TGTGCCAGTAGTATAGATCCTGGGGGCAGAGCTTTCTTT
>.|TRBV25-1|TRBJ2-1|.
CASSGTSSYNEQFF
TGTGCCAGCAGTGGCACCAGCTCCTACAATGAGCAGTTCTTC
>.|TRBV7-9|TRBJ2-1|.
CASREGGNEQFF
TGTGCCAGCAGAGAAGGCGGCAATGAGCAGTTCTTC
>once|TRBV19|TRBJ2-2|.
CASSMEVNTGELFF
TGTGCCAGTAGTATGGAGGTGAACACCGGGGAGCTGTTTTTT
>once|TRBV6-6|TRBJ2-7|.
CASSYSITGPYEQYF
TGTGCCAGCAGTTACTCGATTACAGGTCCCTACGAGCAGTACTTC
>.|TRBV6-1|TRBJ1-2|TRBD1
CASSETGGRYGYTF
TGTGCCAGCAGTGAAACAGGGGGCCGGTATGGCTACACCTTC
>.|TRBV5-1|TRBJ2-3|TRBD2
CASSRLAGGRDTQYF
TGCGCCAGCAGCAGATTAGCGGGGGGGCGAGATACGCAGTATTTT
>.|TRBV15|TRBJ1-1|TRBD1
CATSGDRVEAEAFF
TGTGCCACCAGCGGGGACAGGGTAGAAGCTGAAGCTTTCTTT
>.|TRBV6-5|TRBJ1-2|.
CASSPQRDKLSYTF
TGTGCCAGCAGTCCGCAAAGGGACAAGTTGAGCTACACCTTC
>.|TRBV4-1|TRBJ2-7|.
CASSQVHGPGAGYEQYF
TGCGCCAGCAGCCAAGTCCACGGGCCCGGTGCGGGATACGAGCAGTACTTC
>.|TRBV30|TRBJ2-1|TRBD1
CAWSVSKTGRNEQFF
TGTGCCTGGAGTGTTTCCAAGACAGGGCGCAATGAGCAGTTCTTC
>few|TRBV27|TRBJ2-1|.
CASSPRSPVYNEQFF
TGTGCCAGCAGTCCTCGGAGTCCTGTTTACAATGAGCAGTTCTTC
>.|TRBV9|TRBJ1-3|.
CASSEQEYSGNTIYF
TGTGCCAGCAGCGAGCAGGAATACTCTGGAAACACCATATATTTT
>once|TRBV19|TRBJ1-5|.
CASRQNSNQPQHF
TGTGCCAGTAGACAAAATAGCAATCAGCCCCAGCATTTT
>.|TRBV7-8|TRBJ2-3|.
CASSFNQRDTQYF
TGTGCCAGCAGCTTTAACCAACGGGATACGCAGTATTTT
>.|TRBV7-3|TRBJ2-1|.
CASSSRGEQFF
TGTGCCAGCAGCTCCCGTGGCGAGCAGTTCTTC
>.|TRBV6-1|TRBJ1-4|.
CASREDGRANEKLFF
TGTGCCAGCAGGGAAGACGGGCGGGCTAATGAAAAACTGTTTTTT
>.|TRBV5-4|TRBJ1-3|TRBD1
CASSLGGDRVGNTIYF
TGTGCCAGCAGCTTGGGGGGTGACAGGGTTGGAAACACCATATATTTT
>.|TRBV7-2|TRBJ1-1|.
CASSPRGGRYTEAFF
TGTGCCAGCAGCCCAAGGGGGGGCCGTTACACTGAAGCTTTCTTT
>once|TRBV19|TRBJ2-5|.
CASSIDRQETQYF
TGTGCCAGTAGTATAGACAGACAAGAGACCCAGTACTTC
>.|TRBV13|TRBJ2-5|.
CASSLWGEETQYF
TGTGCCAGCAGCTTATGGGGGGAAGAGACCCAGTACTTC
>.|TRBV7-2|TRBJ2-3|.
CASSFGGGPPSTDTQYF
TGTGCCAGCAGCTTTGGGGGGGGCCCCCCTAGCACAGATACGCAGTATTTT
>.|TRBV5-1|TRBJ2-3|TRBD2
CASSSGTSAGDTQYF
TGCGCCAGCAGCTCCGGGACTAGCGCAGGGGATACGCAGTATTTT
>.|TRBV6-5|TRBJ2-3|.
CASSEAFVDTQYF
TGTGCCAGCAGTGAAGCTTTCGTGGATACGCAGTATTTT
>.|TRBV4-3|TRBJ2-7|.
CASSQETRGYEQYF
TGCGCCAGCAGCCAAGAGACCAGGGGCTACGAGCAGTACTTC
>.|TRBV27|TRBJ1-5|.
CASSFTGYNQPQHF
TGTGCCAGCAGTTTTACCGGGTACAATCAGCCCCAGCATTTT
>.|TRBV2|TRBJ2-2|.
CASSRVGESGELFF
TGTGCCAGCAGTCGGGTTGGGGAGAGCGGGGAGCTGTTTTTT
>.|TRBV7-2|TRBJ1-1|TRBD1
CASSLQTGRAGGLNTEAFF
TGTGCCAGCAGCTTACAGACAGGGCGAGCGGGGGGCCTGAACACTGAAGCTTTCTTT
>.|TRBV7-2|TRBJ1-4|.
CASSLVQGEKLFF
TGTGCCAGCAGCTTAGTCCAGGGGGAAAAACTGTTTTTT
>.|TRBV5-4|TRBJ2-7|.
CASSPLSGSYEQYF
TGTGCCAGCAGCCCTCTCTCGGGCTCCTACGAGCAGTACTTC
>.|TRBV6-4|TRBJ2-7|TRBD1
CASSDRDSPDEQYF
TGTGCCAGCAGTGACCGGGACAGTCCCGACGAGCAGTACTTC
>.|TRBV6-6|TRBJ2-1|.
CASRRVGGGYNEQFF
TGTGCCAGCAGGAGGGTCGGGGGAGGCTACAATGAGCAGTTCTTC
>.|TRBV25-1|TRBJ2-5|.
CASSEWKGQETQYF
TGTGCCAGCAGTGAATGGAAGGGGCAGGAGACCCAGTACTTC
>.|TRBV5-1|TRBJ2-2|.
CASSLEGWGNTGELFF
TGCGCCAGCAGCTTGGAGGGGTGGGGAAACACCGGGGAGCTGTTTTTT
>.|TRBV15|TRBJ2-5|.
CATSLGGTQYF
TGTGCCACCAGCCTGGGGGGGACCCAGTACTTC